This T cell receptor (beta chain) is from a study of CD8 T cells in ankylosing spondylitis (dated by TCRdb to about 2017). For context, the study as a whole: The study profiled T cell receptor beta repertoires in healthy donors and ankylosing spondylitis patients to find disease-linked TCR variants. The full study cohort was made up of under 30 ankylosing spondylitis patients and around 100 healthy donors. Samples of peripheral blood were taken, and for ankylosing spondylitis patients, synovial fluid was collected as well. Overall study outcomes, separate from this receptor: Some TCR beta motif variants had previously been reported in synovial fluid and blood of reactive arthritis patients, which suggested common disease-initiation mechanisms. A CD8+ phenotype was shown by the disease-linked clones, which were found at relatively low frequencies in peripheral blood. Significant enrichment of the disease-linked clones was reported in matched synovial fluid samples from ankylosing spondylitis patients. A TCR beta motif of fewer than 10 highly homologous amino acid variants appeared characteristic of blood from ankylosing spondylitis patients.

TCRdb shows the sequencer as Illumina HiSeq 2500. Quantitative 5'-RACE with molecular barcodes was the method used to prepare the TCR beta libraries. The original methods were these. A new computational method based on a probabilistic model of VDJ rearrangement was used to identify disease-linked TCR variants. TCRdb reprocessing: public reads trimmed at Q25 with fastp, clones called with MiXCR, in-frame beta chains kept. Every distinct CDR3 protein forms one entry, paired with its most common genes and DNA. What appears here as the V and J calls and clone size reflects TCRdb's work, not the paper's. For this sample the table gives roughly 180,000 distinct CDR3 sequences, of which 9.5% to 15% were detected only once. The ten largest clonotypes hold about 15% of the sample. CDR1 MNHEY and CDR2 SMNVEV are derived from the germline V gene (reference sequence). V is shortened by 6 bases, J by 2 bases, and the region joining them spans 25 bases. The CDR3 holds 18 amino acids from the cysteine to the phenylalanine. The DNA shown is the 54-base CDR3, in frame from base 1.

This clonotype was recorded a few times. No cognate antigen has been identified for it. There are no base qualities to consult, and no much larger clone falls within one base. The TCR sequence derives from a male donor with ankylosing spondylitis or in good health (not recorded which). Sample: blood, either unsorted or a sorted T cell fraction (not recorded which). The chain couples TRBV27 to TRBJ1-1; matching of 5 bases hints at TRBD1 as the D gene. CDR3 reads: CASSSLSGGSNLNTEAFF. The DNA reads TGTGCCAGCAGCTCCCTCTCCGGGGGTTCGAACTTAAACACTGAAGCTTTCTTT.